These 4 T cell receptor beta chains were sequenced from one sample in a study of CD8 T cell repertoires and HIV-1 epitope variants. Repertoires were generated with immunoSEQ multiplex PCR, while TCRdb's copy carries only in-frame clones and drops some. This sample carries a few thousand clones, approximately 70% of them seen once, and the ten largest clones take 35% to 55%. Antigens for these TCRs are unknown. The sample consisted of cultured CD8+ T cells derived from PBMCs. The receptors here all came from a male donor with HIV.

V and J are TRBV16 and TRBJ2-6; D perhaps matches TRBD1 (6 bases). Germline-derived CDR1 and CDR2 are KGHSY and FQNENV. V lost 2 bases and J lost 4, with 18 bases in between. The CDR3 is made up of 18 amino acids. The CDR3 region has the DNA TGTGCCAGCAGCCAAGAGTCCCCAGGGGCGAGGGGGGCCAACGTCCTGACTTTC. This gives the protein CASSQESPGARGANVLTF.

V gene TRBV10-1 combines with J gene TRBJ2-7, with 11 nucleotides matching TRBD2. Germline CDR1 WNHNN, CDR2 SYGVQD (reference sequence). The CDR3 is 15 amino acids. V lost 3 bases and J lost 0; bases outside the gene matches: 1. The CDR3 sequence is CASSELAGVSYEQYF. The CDR3 DNA reads as TGCGCCAGCAGTGAACTAGCGGGAGTCTCCTACGAGCAGTACTTC.

The chain has TRBV19 and TRBJ2-7; 8 positions match TRBD1. The CDR3 consists of 15 residues. V trimming: 3 bases; J trimming: 4 bases; junction bases outside the gene matches: 8. Germline lookup yields CDR1 LNHDA and CDR2 SQIVND (reference sequence). CDR3 bases: TGTGCCAGTAGTATTTTCTCAGGGGGCGATTACGAGCAGTACTTC. It is translated as CASSIFSGGDYEQYF.

The gene calls are TRBV28 and TRBJ2-4; 10 nucleotides match TRBD1. CDR3 length equals 15 residues. Germline assignment: CDR1 MDHEN and CDR2 SYDVKM. V dropped 8 bases and J dropped 4; count of bases not matched to a gene: 8. The chain's CDR3 is CASASGTGDKNIQYF. The CDR3 DNA follows: TGTGCCAGCGCGTCCGGGACAGGGGATAAAAACATTCAGTACTTC.